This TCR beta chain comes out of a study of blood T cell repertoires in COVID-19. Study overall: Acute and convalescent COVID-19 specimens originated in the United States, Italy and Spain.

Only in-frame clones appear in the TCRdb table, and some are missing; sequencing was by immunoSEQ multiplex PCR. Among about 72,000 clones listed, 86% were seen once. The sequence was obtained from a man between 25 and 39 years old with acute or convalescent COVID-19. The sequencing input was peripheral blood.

CDR3 amino acids: CASSRQGAHTEAFF. CDR3 in DNA: TGTGCCAGCTCACGACAGGGGGCACACACTGAAGCTTTCTTT. The J gene is TRBJ1-1, the V gene TRBV18; 10 nucleotides match TRBD1. The CDR3 spans 14 residues. V lost 4 bases to trimming and J lost 3 bases; unmatched junction nucleotides: 2. Germline lookup yields CDR1 KGHSH and CDR2 LQKENI.